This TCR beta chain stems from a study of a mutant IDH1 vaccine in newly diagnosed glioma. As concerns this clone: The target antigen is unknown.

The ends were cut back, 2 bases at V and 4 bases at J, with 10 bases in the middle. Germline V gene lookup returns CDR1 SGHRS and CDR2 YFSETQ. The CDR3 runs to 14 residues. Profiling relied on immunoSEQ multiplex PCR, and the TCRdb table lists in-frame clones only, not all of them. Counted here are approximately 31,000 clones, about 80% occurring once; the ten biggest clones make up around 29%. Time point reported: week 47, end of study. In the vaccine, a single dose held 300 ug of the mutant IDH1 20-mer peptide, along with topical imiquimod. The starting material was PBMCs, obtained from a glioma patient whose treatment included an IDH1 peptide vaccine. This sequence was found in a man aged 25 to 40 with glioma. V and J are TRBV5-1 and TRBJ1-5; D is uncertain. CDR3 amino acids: CASSLGMANQPQHF. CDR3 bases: TGCGCCAGCAGCTTAGGGATGGCGAATCAGCCCCAGCATTTT.